This T cell receptor beta chain was identified during a study of shared clonotypes between healthy human individuals. Terminally differentiated effector memory CD45RA+ cells were excluded from the naive CD8 cells, which were CD45RO-negative and positively selected for CCR7. A remark on this clone: Other nucleotide sequences from this sample produce the same CDR3.

CDR3 size: 12 residues. Between the trimmed V and J ends, which lost 6 bases and 3 bases, there was a span of 9 bases. Germline V lookup: CDR1 MDHEN, CDR2 SYDVKM. Some clones are missing from TCRdb's copy, which holds only in-frame ones; the method was immunoSEQ multiplex PCR. The sample shows about 2.1 million clones, roughly 93% of them seen only once. This sequence originates from a man between 18 and 35 years old in good health. Some clones in this sample may be carry-over from other donors' samples. This chain connects TRBV28 to TRBJ2-7; D might be TRBD2 (5 bases). The source material was naive CD8+ T cells from PBMCs. The CDR3 sequence: CASRGGLYEQYF. DNA for the CDR3: TGTGCCAGCAGGGGCGGGCTCTACGAGCAGTACTTC.